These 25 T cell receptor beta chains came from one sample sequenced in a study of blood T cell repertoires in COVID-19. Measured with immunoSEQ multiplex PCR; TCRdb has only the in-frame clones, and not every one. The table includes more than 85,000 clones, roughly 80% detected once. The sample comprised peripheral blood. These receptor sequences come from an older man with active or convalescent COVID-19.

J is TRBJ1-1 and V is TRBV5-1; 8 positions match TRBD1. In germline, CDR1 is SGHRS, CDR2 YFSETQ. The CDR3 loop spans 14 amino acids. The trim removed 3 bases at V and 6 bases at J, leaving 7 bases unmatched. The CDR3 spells CASSWADREAEAFF. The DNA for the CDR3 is TGCGCCAGCAGCTGGGCGGACAGGGAGGCTGAAGCTTTCTTT.

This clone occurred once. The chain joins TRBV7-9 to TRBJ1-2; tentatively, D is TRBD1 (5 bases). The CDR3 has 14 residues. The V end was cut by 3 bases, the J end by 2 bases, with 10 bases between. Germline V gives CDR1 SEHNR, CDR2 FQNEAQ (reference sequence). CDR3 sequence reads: CASSLETANYGYTF. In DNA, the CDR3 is TGTGCCAGCAGCTTGGAGACAGCAAACTATGGCTACACCTTC.

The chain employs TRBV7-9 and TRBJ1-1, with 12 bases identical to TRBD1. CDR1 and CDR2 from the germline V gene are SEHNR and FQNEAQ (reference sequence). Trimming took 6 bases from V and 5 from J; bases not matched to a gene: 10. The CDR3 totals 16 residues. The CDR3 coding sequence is TGTGCCAGCAGGCCAGGGACAGGGGGCGAGAGGACTGAAGCTTTCTTT. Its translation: CASRPGTGGERTEAFF.

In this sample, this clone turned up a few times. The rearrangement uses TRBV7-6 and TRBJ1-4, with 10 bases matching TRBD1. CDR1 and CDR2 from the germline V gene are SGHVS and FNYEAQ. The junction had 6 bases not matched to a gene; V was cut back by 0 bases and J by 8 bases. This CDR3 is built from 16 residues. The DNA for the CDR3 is TGTGCCAGCAGCTTAGCATCCGGGACAGGGGAGGAAAAACTGTTTTTT. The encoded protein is CASSLASGTGEEKLFF.

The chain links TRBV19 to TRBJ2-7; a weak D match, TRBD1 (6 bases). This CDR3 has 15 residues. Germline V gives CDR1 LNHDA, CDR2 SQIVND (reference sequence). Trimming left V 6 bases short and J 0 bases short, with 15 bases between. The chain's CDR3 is CASSPRTVFSYEQYF. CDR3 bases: TGTGCCAGTAGCCCTCGGACAGTTTTCTCCTACGAGCAGTACTTC.

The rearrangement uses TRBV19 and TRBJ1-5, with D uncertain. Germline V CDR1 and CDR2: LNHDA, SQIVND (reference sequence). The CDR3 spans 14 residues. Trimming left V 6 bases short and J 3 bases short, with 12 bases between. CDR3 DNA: TGTGCCAGTAGCTCCTATGCTATCAATCAGCCCCAGCATTTT. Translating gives CASSSYAINQPQHF.

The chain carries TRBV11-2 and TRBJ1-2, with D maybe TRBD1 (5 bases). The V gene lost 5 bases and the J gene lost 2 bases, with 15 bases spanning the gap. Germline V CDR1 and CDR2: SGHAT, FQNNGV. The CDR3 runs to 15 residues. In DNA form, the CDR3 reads TGTGCCAGCAGCCCCGACAGCCTTCCCAACTATGGCTACACCTTC. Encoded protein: CASSPDSLPNYGYTF. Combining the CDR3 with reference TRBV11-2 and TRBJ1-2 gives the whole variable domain EAGVAQSPRYKIIEKRQSVAFWCNPISGHATLYWYQQILGQGPKLLIQFQNNGVVDDSQLPKDRFSAERLKGVDSTLKIQPAKLEDSAVYLCASSPDSLPNYGYTFGSGTRLTVV.

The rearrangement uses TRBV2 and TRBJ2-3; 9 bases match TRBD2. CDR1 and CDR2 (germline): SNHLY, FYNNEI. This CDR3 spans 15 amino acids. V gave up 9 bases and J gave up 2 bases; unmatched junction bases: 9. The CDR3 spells CASRPGTSFTDTQYF. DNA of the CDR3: TGTGCCAGTCGACCCGGGACTAGCTTCACAGATACGCAGTATTTT. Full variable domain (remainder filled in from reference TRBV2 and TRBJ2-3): EPEVTQTPSHQVTQMGQEVILRCVPISNHLYFYWYRQILGQKVEFLVSFYNNEISEKSEIFDDQFSVERPDGSNFTLKIRSTKLEDSAMYFCASRPGTSFTDTQYFGPGTRLTVL.

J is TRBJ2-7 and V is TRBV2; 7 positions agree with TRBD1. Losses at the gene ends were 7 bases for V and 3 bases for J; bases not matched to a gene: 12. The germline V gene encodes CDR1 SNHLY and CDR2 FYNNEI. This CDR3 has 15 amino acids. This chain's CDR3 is CASNGRGTVIYEQYF. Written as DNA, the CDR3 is TGTGCCAGCAACGGCAGGGGGACAGTCATCTACGAGCAGTACTTC.

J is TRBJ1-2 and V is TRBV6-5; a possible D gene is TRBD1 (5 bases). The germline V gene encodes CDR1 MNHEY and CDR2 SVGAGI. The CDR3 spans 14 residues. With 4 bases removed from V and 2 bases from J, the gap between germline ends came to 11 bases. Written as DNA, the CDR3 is TGTGCCAGCAGTTCCGGACACCCAAACTATGGCTACACCTTC. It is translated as CASSSGHPNYGYTF.

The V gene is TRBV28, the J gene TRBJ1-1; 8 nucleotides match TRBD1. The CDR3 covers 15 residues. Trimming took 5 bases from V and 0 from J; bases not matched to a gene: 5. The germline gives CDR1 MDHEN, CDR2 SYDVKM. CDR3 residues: CASSPGTGVNTEAFF. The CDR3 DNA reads TGTGCCAGCAGTCCGGGGACAGGAGTGAACACTGAAGCTTTCTTT.

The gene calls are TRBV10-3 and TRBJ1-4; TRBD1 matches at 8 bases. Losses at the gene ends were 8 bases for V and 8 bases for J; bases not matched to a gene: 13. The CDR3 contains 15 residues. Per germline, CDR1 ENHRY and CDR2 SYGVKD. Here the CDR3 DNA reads TGTGCCATCGGCCTACCCGGGACAGGAAGCGAAAAACTGTTTTTT. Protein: CAIGLPGTGSEKLFF.

For the CDR3, the DNA is TGTGCCAGCAGTGACAGCCTCTACACCATATATTTT. This gives the protein CASSDSLYTIYF. V gene TRBV28 combines with J gene TRBJ1-3, with D perhaps matching TRBD1 (5 bases). V lost 5 bases, J lost 8 bases, and 10 bases lay in between. The CDR3 has 12 amino acids. Germline V CDR1 and CDR2: MDHEN, SYDVKM.

CDR3 bases: TGTGCCAGCAGCTCCCTAGCGGGGGGAACAGATACGCAGTATTTT. Translating gives CASSSLAGGTDTQYF. The V call is TRBV7-8, the J call TRBJ2-3; TRBD2 agrees at 11 bases. Germline-derived CDR1 and CDR2 are SGHVS and FQNEAQ. Germline trimming cut 4 bases from V and 3 bases from J; bases unmatched to any gene: 3. The CDR3 has 15 amino acids.

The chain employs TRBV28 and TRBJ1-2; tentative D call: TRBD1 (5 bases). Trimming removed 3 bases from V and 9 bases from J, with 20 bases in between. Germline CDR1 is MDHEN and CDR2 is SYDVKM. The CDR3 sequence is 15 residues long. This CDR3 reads CASSFIEPTGGSYTF. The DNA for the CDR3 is TGTGCCAGCAGTTTTATCGAGCCTACGGGGGGTAGCTACACCTTC.

The CDR3 DNA is TGCGCCAGCAGTGGTCCCGGGACAGGGAAAAATACGCAGTATTTT. This encodes CASSGPGTGKNTQYF. This chain links TRBV10-1 with TRBJ2-3; TRBD1 matches at 9 bases. Germline lookup yields CDR1 WNHNN and CDR2 SYGVQD (reference sequence). The ends lost 4 bases at V and 7 bases at J; junction bases unmatched: 9. This CDR3 contains 15 residues.

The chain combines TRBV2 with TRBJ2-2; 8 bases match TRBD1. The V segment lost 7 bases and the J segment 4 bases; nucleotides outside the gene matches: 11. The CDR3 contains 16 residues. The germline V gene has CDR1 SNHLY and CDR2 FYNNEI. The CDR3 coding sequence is TGTGCCAGCACCCACAGGCAGGGACAGGCCACCGGGGAGCTGTTTTTT. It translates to CASTHRQGQATGELFF.

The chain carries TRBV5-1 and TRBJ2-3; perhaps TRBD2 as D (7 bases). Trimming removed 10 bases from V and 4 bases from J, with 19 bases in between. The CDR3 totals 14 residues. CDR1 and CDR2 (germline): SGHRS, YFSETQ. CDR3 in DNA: TGCGCCGGAAGTCTAGCGGCAGGGGCAGATACGCAGTATTTT. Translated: CAGSLAAGADTQYF.

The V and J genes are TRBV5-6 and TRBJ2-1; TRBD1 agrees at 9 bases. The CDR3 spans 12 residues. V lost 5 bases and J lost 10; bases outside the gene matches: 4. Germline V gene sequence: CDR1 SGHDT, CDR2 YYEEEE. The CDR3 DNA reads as TGTGCCAGCAGACAGGGGGCAAGAGAGCAGTTCTTC. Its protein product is CASRQGAREQFF.

The CDR3 DNA follows: TGTGCCAGCAGTTACTCCCCTTATACAGGGGACCATGGCTACACCTTC. Translation gives CASSYSPYTGDHGYTF. The chain recombines TRBV6-2 or TRBV6-3 with TRBJ1-2; 7 bases line up with TRBD1. The CDR3 is 16 residues long. Per germline, CDR1 MNHEY and CDR2 SVGEGT. V lost 0 bases and J lost 6; bases outside the gene matches: 10.

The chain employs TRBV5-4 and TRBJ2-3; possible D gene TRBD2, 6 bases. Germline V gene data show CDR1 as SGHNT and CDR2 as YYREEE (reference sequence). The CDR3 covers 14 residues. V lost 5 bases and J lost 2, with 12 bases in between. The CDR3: CASRWDLTTDTQYF. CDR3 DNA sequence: TGTGCCAGCAGATGGGACTTAACCACAGATACGCAGTATTTT.

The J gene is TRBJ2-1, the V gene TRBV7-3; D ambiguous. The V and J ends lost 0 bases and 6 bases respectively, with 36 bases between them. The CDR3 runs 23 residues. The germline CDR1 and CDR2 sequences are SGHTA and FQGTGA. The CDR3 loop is CASSLTLPPIQPSGLSIGNEQFF. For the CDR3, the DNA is TGTGCCAGCAGCTTAACCCTACCACCGATCCAACCTTCTGGGCTGTCCATCGGCAATGAGCAGTTCTTC.

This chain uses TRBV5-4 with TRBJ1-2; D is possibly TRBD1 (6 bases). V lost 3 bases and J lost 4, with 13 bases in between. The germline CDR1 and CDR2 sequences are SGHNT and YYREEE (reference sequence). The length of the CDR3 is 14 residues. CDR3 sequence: CASSSPLGGYGYTF. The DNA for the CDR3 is TGTGCCAGCAGCTCCCCCCTAGGGGGCTATGGCTACACCTTC.

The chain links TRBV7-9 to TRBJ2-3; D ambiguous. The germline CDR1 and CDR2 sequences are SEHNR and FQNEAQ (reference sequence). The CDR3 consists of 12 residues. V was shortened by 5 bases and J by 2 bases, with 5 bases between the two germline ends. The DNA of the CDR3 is TGTGCCAGCAGCCAAGCCACAGATACGCAGTATTTT. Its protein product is CASSQATDTQYF.

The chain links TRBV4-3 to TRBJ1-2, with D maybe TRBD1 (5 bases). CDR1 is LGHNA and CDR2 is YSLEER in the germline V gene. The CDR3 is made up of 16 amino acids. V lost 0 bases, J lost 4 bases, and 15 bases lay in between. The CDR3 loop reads CASSQDERGWGYGYTF. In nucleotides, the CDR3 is TGCGCCAGCAGCCAAGATGAGCGGGGCTGGGGCTATGGCTACACCTTC.